A single sample gave rise to the 20 T cell receptor beta chains below, sequenced in a study of blood T cell repertoires in COVID-19. Profiling relied on immunoSEQ multiplex PCR, and the TCRdb table lists in-frame clones only, not all of them. The repertoire holds 250,000 to 300,000 clones, with 88% as singletons. Input material: peripheral blood. The receptors here all came from a woman between 35 and 50 years old who had recovered from COVID-19.

This clone was recorded only once. The chain uses TRBV10-3 and TRBJ1-2; 9 bases line up with TRBD1. Germline V gene sequence: CDR1 ENHRY, CDR2 SYGVKD. Trimming removed 10 bases from V and 8 bases from J; junction bases left unmatched: 8. This CDR3 comprises 12 residues. DNA for the CDR3: TGTGCCACCACAGGGGGCGAGGGGGGCTACACCTTC. Translated: CATTGGEGGYTF.

The J gene is TRBJ2-1, the V gene TRBV30; TRBD2 aligns across 8 bases. J was trimmed by 2 bases and V by 3 bases; bases with no gene match: 6. This CDR3 is built from 15 residues. Germline V gives CDR1 GTSNPN, CDR2 SVGIG (reference sequence). CDR3: CAWRGRGLAYNEQFF. The CDR3 nucleotides read TGTGCCTGGAGAGGGCGGGGACTAGCCTACAATGAGCAGTTCTTC.

The chain joins TRBV2 to TRBJ2-7; TRBD1 is a possible D gene (6 bases). This CDR3 contains 12 residues. CDR1 and CDR2 from the germline V gene are SNHLY and FYNNEI. V was shortened by 7 bases and J by 1 base, with 8 bases between the two germline ends. CDR3 residues: CASKGQSYEQYV. CDR3 DNA sequence: TGTGCCAGCAAGGGACAATCCTACGAGCAGTACGTC.

V and J are TRBV7-2 and TRBJ2-3; tentative D call: TRBD1 (7 bases). V lost 8 bases to trimming and J lost 0 bases, with 15 bases between them. Germline-derived CDR1 and CDR2 are SGHTA and FQGNSA. The CDR3 sequence is 15 residues long. The CDR3 DNA sequence: TGTGCCAGCTGCTCACAGGGGACTAGCACAGATACGCAGTATTTT. Amino acids: CASCSQGTSTDTQYF.

The genes are TRBV2 and TRBJ1-3; D is uncertain. V gave up 8 bases and J gave up 4 bases, with 6 bases separating them. The CDR3 contains 11 residues. In germline, CDR1 is SNHLY, CDR2 FYNNEI. CDR3 bases: TGTGCCAGCCGGTTAGGAAACACCATATATTTT. Its translation: CASRLGNTIYF.

V and J are TRBV5-6 and TRBJ1-2; the match to TRBD1 covers 7 bases. Trimming cost V 4 bases and J 8 bases; bases outside gene matches: 5. This CDR3 contains 12 residues. CDR1 and CDR2 (germline): SGHDT, YYEEEE. The CDR3 region has the DNA TGTGCCAGCAGCGGCCAGGGGGTAGGCTACACCTTC. It translates to CASSGQGVGYTF.

The rearrangement joins TRBV18 to TRBJ2-7; tentatively, D is TRBD1 (6 bases). Germline lookup yields CDR1 KGHSH and CDR2 LQKENI. This CDR3 region has 14 residues. Trimming removed 1 base from V and 5 bases from J, with 12 bases in between. DNA of the CDR3: TGTGCCAGCTCACCACTGGCAGGGGTGGACGAGCAGTACTTC. This codes for CASSPLAGVDEQYF.

J is TRBJ2-1 and V is TRBV5-4; possibly TRBD1 for D (6 bases). The CDR3 is 16 amino acids. In germline, CDR1 is SGHNT, CDR2 YYREEE (reference sequence). The V and J ends lost 4 bases and 6 bases respectively, with 20 bases between them. The CDR3 is CASSPGGQYLPNEQFF. CDR3 coding DNA: TGTGCCAGCAGCCCAGGCGGACAGTATCTACCCAATGAGCAGTTCTTC.

The chain couples TRBV11-2 to TRBJ2-7; possibly TRBD1 for D (6 bases). The CDR3 is 15 residues long. V shed 8 bases and J shed 11 bases, with 28 bases lying between them. Germline V gene lookup returns CDR1 SGHAT and CDR2 FQNNGV. In DNA, the CDR3 is TGTGCCAGCCAATTACCCGACAGGTCTAAGGGGTGCGAGTACGTC. Amino acid sequence: CASQLPDRSKGCEYV.

The rearrangement uses TRBV6-5 and TRBJ2-2, with D maybe TRBD1 (5 bases). The CDR3 contains 11 residues. Germline lookup yields CDR1 MNHEY and CDR2 SVGAGI. V shed 11 bases and J shed 4 bases, with 8 bases lying between them. As DNA, the CDR3 is TGTGCCGTTCAGGGCACCGGGGAGCTGTTTTTT. Translated, it gives CAVQGTGELFF.

CDR3 sequence: CASSPVGLSGFPTSRDNEQFF. The CDR3, as DNA: TGTGCCAGCAGCCCGGTCGGACTAAGCGGGTTTCCCACTAGTCGGGACAATGAGCAGTTCTTC. The chain has TRBV7-3 and TRBJ2-1; perhaps TRBD2 as D (6 bases). Germline V gives CDR1 SGHTA, CDR2 FQGTGA. The CDR3 runs 21 residues. Trimming took 5 bases from V and 5 from J, leaving 34 bases between them.

This clone was seen just once. This chain connects TRBV4-3 to TRBJ2-4, with 8 bases aligning to TRBD1. There are 15 residues in the CDR3. CDR1 is LGHNA, CDR2 YSLEER, per germline. With V trimmed by 4 bases and J by 1 base, 3 bases remained unmatched. CDR3 nucleotides: TGCGCCAGCAGCCTGACAGGGGACGCCAAAAACATTCAGTACTTC. It codes for CASSLTGDAKNIQYF.

The chain uses TRBV6-5 and TRBJ1-5; 10 nucleotides match TRBD1. CDR1 and CDR2 (germline): MNHEY, SVGAGI. CDR3 length: 15 residues. Losses at the gene ends were 5 bases for V and 3 bases for J; bases not matched to a gene: 4. The CDR3, as DNA: TGTGCCAGCAGTCTGACAGGGGGCTACAATCAGCCCCAGCATTTT. Translation: CASSLTGGYNQPQHF.

The gene calls are TRBV18 and TRBJ1-1; the D is unclear. Germline V lookup: CDR1 KGHSH, CDR2 LQKENI. V shed 2 bases and J shed 1 base, with 8 bases lying between them. CDR3 length: 14 residues. DNA for the CDR3: TGTGCCAGCTCACCAAATTCAGGGAACACTGAAGCTTTCTTT. This codes for CASSPNSGNTEAFF.

The chain is built from TRBV6-5 and TRBJ2-3, with TRBD2 matching 8 bases. The CDR3 has 14 amino acids. With 6 bases clipped from V and 6 bases from J, the junction kept 8 bases outside the gene matches. Per germline, CDR1 MNHEY and CDR2 SVGAGI. CDR3 sequence reads: CASRPIAGRDTQYF. CDR3 nucleotide sequence: TGTGCCAGCAGGCCCATAGCGGGACGGGATACGCAGTATTTT.

The chain links TRBV30 to TRBJ1-2; 7 bases are shared with TRBD1. V gave up 4 bases and J gave up 4 bases; unmatched junction bases: 9. Germline-derived CDR1 and CDR2 are GTSNPN and SVGIG (reference sequence). The CDR3 has 14 residues. The CDR3 DNA sequence: TGTGCCTGGACCCCCGGACAGGCCGTCTATGGCTACACCTTC. Protein sequence: CAWTPGQAVYGYTF.

This clone was observed a single time. In DNA form, the CDR3 reads TGTGCCAGCAGGACCGGGGGGGCGGGTAATGAAAAACTGTTTTTT. Its translation is CASRTGGAGNEKLFF. This chain connects TRBV6-5 to TRBJ1-4, with D possibly TRBD1 on 6 matching bases. The length of the CDR3 is 15 residues. Germline V gene data show CDR1 as MNHEY and CDR2 as SVGAGI. Trimming stripped 6 bases from V and 4 bases from J, with 15 bases between.

V and J are TRBV19 and TRBJ1-5; a possible D gene is TRBD1 (5 bases). Trimming took off 7 bases at V and 0 bases at J, with 7 bases between the two ends. The CDR3 spans 13 residues. In germline, CDR1 is LNHDA, CDR2 SQIVND (reference sequence). The CDR3 nucleotides read TGTGCCAGTAAACAGGATAGCAATCAGCCCCAGCATTTT. Translating it yields CASKQDSNQPQHF. Full variable domain (outside the CDR3, taken from reference TRBV19 and TRBJ1-5): DGGITQSPKYLFRKEGQNVTLSCEQNLNHDAMYWYRQDPGQGLRLIYYSQIVNDFQKGDIAEGYSVSREKKESFPLTVTSAQKNPTAFYLCASKQDSNQPQHFGDGTRLSIL.

The chain recombines TRBV6-2 or TRBV6-3 with TRBJ2-7, with a weak D call TRBD2 (5 bases). Trimming shortened V by 2 bases and J by 2 bases, and 10 bases separated the two germline ends. The CDR3 has 14 residues. Germline CDR1 and CDR2: MNHEY and SVGEGT. CDR3 sequence reads: CASSYGKGAYEQYV. The CDR3 DNA is TGTGCCAGCAGTTACGGAAAGGGAGCCTACGAGCAGTACGTC.

The chain employs TRBV10-2 and TRBJ1-1; 7 bases align to TRBD1. The CDR3 has 14 residues. CDR1 and CDR2 from the germline V gene are WSHSY and SAAADI. The V gene end was trimmed by 4 bases and the J gene end by 4 bases; junction bases not matched to a gene: 6. The CDR3 is CASSGVQGRTEAFF. The CDR3, as DNA: TGCGCCAGCAGTGGGGTACAGGGGCGCACTGAAGCTTTCTTT.